One sample yielded the 12 T cell receptor beta chains listed below, sequenced in a study of T cell changes during pregnancy in multiple sclerosis. Sequencing was performed with immunoSEQ multiplex PCR; in TCRdb, only in-frame clones are kept and a portion is missing. Among tens of thousands of clones listed, around 92% were seen once. The material sequenced was peripheral blood, taken after pregnancy. Receptors were obtained from a female donor with multiple sclerosis, enrolled in a pregnancy study.

There are a few counts of this clone. This chain joins TRBV5-4 and TRBJ2-3; perhaps TRBD2 as D (5 bases). This CDR3 has 15 amino acids. Germline V CDR1 and CDR2: SGHNT, YYREEE (reference sequence). The V and J ends lost 7 bases and 0 bases respectively, with 15 bases between them. CDR3 in amino acids: CASAERILSTDTQYF. Written as DNA, the CDR3 is TGTGCCAGCGCCGAGCGGATCCTTAGCACAGATACGCAGTATTTT. Combining the CDR3 with reference TRBV5-4 and TRBJ2-3 gives the whole variable domain ETGVTQSPTHLIKTRGQQVTLRCSSQSGHNTVSWYQQALGQGPQFIFQYYREEENGRGNFPPRFSGLQFPNYSSELNVNALELDDSALYLCASAERILSTDTQYFGPGTRLTVL.

The rearrangement uses TRBV7-3 and TRBJ2-7; 9 bases map to TRBD1. This CDR3 comprises 15 residues. Germline loops: CDR1 SGHTA, CDR2 FQGTGA. V trimming: 0 bases; J trimming: 2 bases; junction bases outside the gene matches: 2. Here the CDR3 DNA reads TGTGCCAGCAGCTTAACGGGGACAGGGCCCTACGAGCAGTACTTC. Amino acid sequence: CASSLTGTGPYEQYF.

The chain couples TRBV6-5 to TRBJ1-2, with 9 bases aligning to TRBD1. The CDR3 consists of 15 residues. V gave up 5 bases and J gave up 8 bases; unmatched junction bases: 12. The germline V gene encodes CDR1 MNHEY and CDR2 SVGAGI. The CDR3 DNA reads TGTGCCAGCAGTGGCCGGGACAGGGAATTCGAGGGCTACACCTTC. Its protein is CASSGRDREFEGYTF.

V is TRBV4-3 and J is TRBJ2-3; no definite D call. Germline V gene sequence: CDR1 LGHNA, CDR2 YSLEER. The V gene lost 1 base and the J gene lost 0 bases, with 8 bases spanning the gap. This CDR3 comprises 15 residues. CDR3 DNA sequence: TGCGCCAGCAGCCAAGGGCTAGTCAGCACAGATACGCAGTATTTT. Its translation is CASSQGLVSTDTQYF.

As DNA, the CDR3 is TGCAGCTCATGGGACAGAGATGGCTACACCTTC. It codes for CSSWDRDGYTF. The chain uses TRBV29-1 and TRBJ1-2, with 7 nucleotides matching TRBD1. With V trimmed by 8 bases and J by 6 bases, 6 bases remained unmatched. Germline-derived CDR1 and CDR2 are SQVTM and ANQGSEA. The CDR3 covers 11 residues. Based on the CDR3 plus reference TRBV29-1 and TRBJ1-2, the full variable domain is SAVISQKPSRDICQRGTSLTIQCQVDSQVTMMFWYRQQPGQSLTLIATANQGSEATYESGFVIDKFPISRPNLTFSTLTVSNMSPEDSSIYLCSSWDRDGYTFGSGTRLTVV.

This clone was detected only a few times. The V and J genes are TRBV15 and TRBJ2-4; maybe TRBD1 (6 bases). V was clipped by 5 bases and J by 6 bases, with 8 bases between them. The CDR3 sequence is 12 residues long. The germline V gene has CDR1 LNHNV and CDR2 YYDKDF (reference sequence). The CDR3 DNA follows: TGTGCCACCAGCGTCAGGGGAAACATTCAGTACTTC. This translates into CATSVRGNIQYF.

The table lists this clone with a count of one. The gene calls are TRBV6-1 and TRBJ2-7; TRBD2 matches 11 bases. Germline CDR1 reads MNHNS; CDR2 reads SASEGT. The CDR3 sequence is 12 residues long. Trimming took 8 bases from V and 6 from J; bases not matched to a gene: 3. CDR3 loop: CASRLAGIEQYF. CDR3 coding DNA: TGTGCCAGCCGACTAGCGGGGATCGAGCAGTACTTC.

This chain links TRBV7-3 with TRBJ2-5, with D maybe TRBD2 (5 bases). Per germline, CDR1 SGHTA and CDR2 FQGTGA. V gave up 5 bases and J gave up 5 bases, with 18 bases separating them. The CDR3 loop spans 15 amino acids. The CDR3 DNA reads TGTGCCAGCAGCCAGAGCGGCGGAGACCGGGAGACCCAGTACTTC. Protein product: CASSQSGGDRETQYF.

The chain is built from TRBV25-1 and TRBJ1-1, with D maybe TRBD1 (5 bases). Germline V gives CDR1 MGHDK, CDR2 SYGVNS. Trimming shortened V by 1 base and J by 5 bases, and 14 bases separated the two germline ends. CDR3 length: 15 residues. In nucleotides, the CDR3 is TGTGCCAGCAGTGAATTTAGCGGGGAGGGGACTGAAGCTTTCTTT. It encodes CASSEFSGEGTEAFF.

The gene calls are TRBV7-3 and TRBJ2-5, with 8 bases aligning to TRBD2. The CDR3 is 16 amino acids. The V segment lost 0 bases and the J segment 7 bases; nucleotides outside the gene matches: 10. Germline V gives CDR1 SGHTA, CDR2 FQGTGA. Here the CDR3 reads CASSLTPRMAGGTQYF. CDR3 in DNA: TGTGCCAGCAGCTTAACCCCCCGAATGGCGGGAGGGACCCAGTACTTC.

The chain has TRBV10-3 and TRBJ2-7; D might be TRBD1 (6 bases). Germline-derived CDR1 and CDR2 are ENHRY and SYGVKD. CDR3 length: 14 residues. Trimming stripped 7 bases from V and 5 bases from J, with 18 bases between. CDR3 in DNA: TGTGCCATCAAGCCACAGGGAAGGATCCACGAGCAGTACTTC. Translation: CAIKPQGRIHEQYF.

The chain has TRBV13 and TRBJ1-2; the D gene is possibly TRBD1 (5 bases). The CDR3 is 15 residues long. V was pared by 0 bases and J by 7 bases, with 15 bases between. Germline lookup yields CDR1 PRHDT and CDR2 FYEKMQ (reference sequence). The CDR3 region is CASSLGGRGVLGYTF. The CDR3 bases are TGTGCCAGCAGCTTAGGGGGTCGGGGGGTACTTGGCTACACCTTC.